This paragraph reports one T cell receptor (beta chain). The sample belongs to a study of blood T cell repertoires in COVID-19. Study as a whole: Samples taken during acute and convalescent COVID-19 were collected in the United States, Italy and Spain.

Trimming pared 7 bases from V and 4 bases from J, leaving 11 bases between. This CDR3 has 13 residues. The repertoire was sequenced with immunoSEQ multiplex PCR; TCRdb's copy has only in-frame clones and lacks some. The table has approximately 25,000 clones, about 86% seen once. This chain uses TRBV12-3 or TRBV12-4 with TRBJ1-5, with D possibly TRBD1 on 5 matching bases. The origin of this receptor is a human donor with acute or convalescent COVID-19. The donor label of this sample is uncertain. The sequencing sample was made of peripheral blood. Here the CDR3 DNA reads TGTGCCAGCACCATGACAGAAAATCAGCCCCAGCATTTT. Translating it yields CASTMTENQPQHF.